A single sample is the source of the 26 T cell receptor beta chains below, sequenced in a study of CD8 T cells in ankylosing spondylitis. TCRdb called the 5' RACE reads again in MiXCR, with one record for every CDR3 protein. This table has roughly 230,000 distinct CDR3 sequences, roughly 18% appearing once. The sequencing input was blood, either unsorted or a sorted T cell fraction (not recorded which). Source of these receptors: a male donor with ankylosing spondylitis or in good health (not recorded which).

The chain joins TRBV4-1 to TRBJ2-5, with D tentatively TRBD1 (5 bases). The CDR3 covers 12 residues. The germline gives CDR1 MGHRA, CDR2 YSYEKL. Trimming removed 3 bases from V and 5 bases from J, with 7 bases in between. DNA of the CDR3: TGCGCCAGCAGCCAGCCAGGGGAGACCCAGTACTTC. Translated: CASSQPGETQYF.

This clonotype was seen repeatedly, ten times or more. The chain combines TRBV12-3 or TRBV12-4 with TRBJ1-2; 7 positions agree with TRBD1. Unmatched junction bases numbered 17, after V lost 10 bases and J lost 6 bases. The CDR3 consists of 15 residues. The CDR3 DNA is TGTGCCATCCCAAAGAGGGCAGGGGGTATCCATGGCTACACCTTC. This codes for CAIPKRAGGIHGYTF.

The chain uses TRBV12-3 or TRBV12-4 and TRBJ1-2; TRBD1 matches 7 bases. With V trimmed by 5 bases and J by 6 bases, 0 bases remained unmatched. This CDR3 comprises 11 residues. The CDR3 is CASSTGDGYTF. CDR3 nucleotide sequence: TGTGCCAGCAGTACAGGGGATGGCTACACCTTC.

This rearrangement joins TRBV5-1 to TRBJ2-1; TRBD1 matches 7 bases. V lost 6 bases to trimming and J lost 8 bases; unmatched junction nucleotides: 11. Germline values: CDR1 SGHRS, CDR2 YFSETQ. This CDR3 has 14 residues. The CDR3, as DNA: TGCGCCAGCACCACGGGACAGTTTGGCGATGAGCAGTTCTTC. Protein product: CASTTGQFGDEQFF.

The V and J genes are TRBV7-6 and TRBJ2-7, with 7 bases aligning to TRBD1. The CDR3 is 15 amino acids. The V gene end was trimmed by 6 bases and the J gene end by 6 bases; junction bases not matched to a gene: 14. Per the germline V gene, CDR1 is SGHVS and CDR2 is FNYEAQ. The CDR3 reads CASSSPETGVTEQYF. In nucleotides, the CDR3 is TGTGCCAGCAGTTCCCCAGAAACAGGGGTAACCGAGCAGTACTTC.

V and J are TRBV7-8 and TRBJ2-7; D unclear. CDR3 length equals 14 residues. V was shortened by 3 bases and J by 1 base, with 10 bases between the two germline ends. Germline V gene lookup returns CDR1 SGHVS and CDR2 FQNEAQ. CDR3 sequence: CASSFGHGSYEQYF. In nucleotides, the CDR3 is TGTGCCAGCAGCTTCGGGCACGGTTCCTACGAGCAGTACTTC.

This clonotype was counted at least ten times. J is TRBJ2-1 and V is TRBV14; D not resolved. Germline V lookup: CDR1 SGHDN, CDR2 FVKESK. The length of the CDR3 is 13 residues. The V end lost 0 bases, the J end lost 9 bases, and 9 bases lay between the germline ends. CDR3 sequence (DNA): TGTGCCAGCAGCCAAGATTTGGCTTTTGAGCAGTTCTTC. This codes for CASSQDLAFEQFF.

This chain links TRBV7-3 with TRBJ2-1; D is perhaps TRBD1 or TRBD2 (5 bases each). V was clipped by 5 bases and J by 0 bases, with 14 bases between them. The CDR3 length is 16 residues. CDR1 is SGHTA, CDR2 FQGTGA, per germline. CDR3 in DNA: TGTGCCAGCAGCCCGCTAGGGGAGACCTCCTACAATGAGCAGTTCTTC. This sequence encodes CASSPLGETSYNEQFF.

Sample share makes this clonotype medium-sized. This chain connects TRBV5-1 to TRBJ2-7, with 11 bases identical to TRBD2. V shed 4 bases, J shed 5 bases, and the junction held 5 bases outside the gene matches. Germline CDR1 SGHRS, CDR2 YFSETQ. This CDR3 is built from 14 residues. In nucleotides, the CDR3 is TGCGCCAGCAGCCCGGGACTAGCGGACCACGAGCAGTACTTC. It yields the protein CASSPGLADHEQYF.

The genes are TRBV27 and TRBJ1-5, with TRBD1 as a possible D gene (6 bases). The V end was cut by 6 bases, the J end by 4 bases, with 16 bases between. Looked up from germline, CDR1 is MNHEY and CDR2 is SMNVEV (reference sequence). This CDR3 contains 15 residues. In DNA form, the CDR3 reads TGTGCCAGCAGGCTGACAGGTGTGGGAAATCAGCCCCAGCATTTT. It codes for CASRLTGVGNQPQHF.

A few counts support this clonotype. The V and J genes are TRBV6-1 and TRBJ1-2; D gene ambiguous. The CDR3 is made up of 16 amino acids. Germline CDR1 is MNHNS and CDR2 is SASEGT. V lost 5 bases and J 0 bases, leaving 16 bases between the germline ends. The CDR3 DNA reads TGTGCCAGCAGTAAGGCGTCAGGTCTTACTAACTATGGCTACACCTTC. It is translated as CASSKASGLTNYGYTF.

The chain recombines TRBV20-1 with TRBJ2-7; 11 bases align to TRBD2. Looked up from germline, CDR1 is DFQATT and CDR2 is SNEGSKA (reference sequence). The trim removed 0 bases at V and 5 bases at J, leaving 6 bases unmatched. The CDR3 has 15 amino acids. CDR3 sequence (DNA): TGCAGTGCTAGAGAAACTAGCGGGAGCTTGAACGAGCAGTACTTC. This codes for CSARETSGSLNEQYF.

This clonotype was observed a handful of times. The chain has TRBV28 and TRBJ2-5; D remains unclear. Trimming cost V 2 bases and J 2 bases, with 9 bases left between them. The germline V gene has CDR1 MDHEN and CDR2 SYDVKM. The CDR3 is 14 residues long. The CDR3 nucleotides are TGTGCCAGCAGTTTACGGGCGGATCAAGAGACCCAGTACTTC. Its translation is CASSLRADQETQYF.

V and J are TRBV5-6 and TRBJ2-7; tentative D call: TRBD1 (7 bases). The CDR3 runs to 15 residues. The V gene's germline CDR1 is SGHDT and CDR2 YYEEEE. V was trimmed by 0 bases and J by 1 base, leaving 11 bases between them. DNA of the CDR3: TGTGCCAGCAGCTTGGGGAGGGGGCTTTCCTACGAGCAGTACTTC. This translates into CASSLGRGLSYEQYF. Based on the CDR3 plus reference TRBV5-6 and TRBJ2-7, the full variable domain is DAGVTQSPTHLIKTRGQQVTLRCSPKSGHDTVSWYQQALGQGPQFIFQYYEEEERQRGNFPDRFSGHQFPNYSSELNVNALLLGDSALYLCASSLGRGLSYEQYFGPGTRLTVT.

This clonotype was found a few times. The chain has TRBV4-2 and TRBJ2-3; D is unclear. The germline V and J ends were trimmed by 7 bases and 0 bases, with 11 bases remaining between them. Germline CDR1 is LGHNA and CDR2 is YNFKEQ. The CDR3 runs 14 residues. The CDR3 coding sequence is TGTGCCAGCAAAGGAGCCCGGAGCACAGATACGCAGTATTTT. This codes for CASKGARSTDTQYF.

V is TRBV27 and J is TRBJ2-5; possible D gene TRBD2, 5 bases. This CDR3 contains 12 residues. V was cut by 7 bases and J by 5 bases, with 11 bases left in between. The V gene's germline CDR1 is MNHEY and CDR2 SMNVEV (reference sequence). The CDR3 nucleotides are TGTGCCAGCACCACGGGCGGGGAGACCCAGTACTTC. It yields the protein CASTTGGETQYF.

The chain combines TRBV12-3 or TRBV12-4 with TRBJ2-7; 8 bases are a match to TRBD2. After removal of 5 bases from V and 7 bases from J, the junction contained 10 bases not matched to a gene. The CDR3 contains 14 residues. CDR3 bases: TGTGCCAGCAGTCAGACTAGCGCAATGGGGGAGCAGTACTTC. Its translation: CASSQTSAMGEQYF.

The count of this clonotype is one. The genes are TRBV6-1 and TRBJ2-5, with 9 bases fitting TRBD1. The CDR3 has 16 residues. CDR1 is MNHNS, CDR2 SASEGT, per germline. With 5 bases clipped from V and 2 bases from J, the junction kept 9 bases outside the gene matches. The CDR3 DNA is TGTGCCAGCAGTCCACTAGGGGACAGGGATCAAGAGACCCAGTACTTC. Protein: CASSPLGDRDQETQYF.

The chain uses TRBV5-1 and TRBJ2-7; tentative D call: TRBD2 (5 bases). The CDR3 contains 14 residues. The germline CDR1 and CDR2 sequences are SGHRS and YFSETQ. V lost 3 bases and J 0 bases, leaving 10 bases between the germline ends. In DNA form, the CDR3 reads TGCGCCAGCAGCTCGGACTGGATCTCCTACGAGCAGTACTTC. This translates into CASSSDWISYEQYF.

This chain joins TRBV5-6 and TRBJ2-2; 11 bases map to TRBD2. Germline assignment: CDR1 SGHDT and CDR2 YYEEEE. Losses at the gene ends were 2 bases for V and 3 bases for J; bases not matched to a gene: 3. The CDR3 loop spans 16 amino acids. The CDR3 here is CASSLLAGVHTGELFF. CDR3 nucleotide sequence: TGTGCCAGCAGCTTACTAGCGGGAGTGCACACCGGGGAGCTGTTTTTT.

The CDR3 bases are TGTGCCACGGGACTAGCGGGAGGTACCGGGGAGCTGTTTTTT. Translated, it gives CATGLAGGTGELFF. The V and J genes are TRBV13 and TRBJ2-2, with 15 bases lining up with TRBD2. The CDR3 totals 14 residues. Germline CDR1 is PRHDT and CDR2 is FYEKMQ (reference sequence). After removal of 10 bases from V and 5 bases from J, the junction contained 2 bases not matched to a gene.

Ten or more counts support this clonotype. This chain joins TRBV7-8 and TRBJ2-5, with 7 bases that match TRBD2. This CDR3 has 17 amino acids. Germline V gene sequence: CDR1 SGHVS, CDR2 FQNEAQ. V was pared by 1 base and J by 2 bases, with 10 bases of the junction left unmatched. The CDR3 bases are TGTGCCAGCAGCTTAGATTTTTGGCTAGCGGCACAAGAGACCCAGTACTTC. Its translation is CASSLDFWLAAQETQYF.

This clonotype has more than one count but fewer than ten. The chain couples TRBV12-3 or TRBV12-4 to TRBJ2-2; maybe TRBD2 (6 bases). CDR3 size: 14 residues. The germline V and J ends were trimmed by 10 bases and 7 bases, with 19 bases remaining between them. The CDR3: CAIPRRGKVGELFF. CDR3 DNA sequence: TGTGCCATCCCCCGACGCGGGAAGGTCGGGGAGCTGTTTTTT.

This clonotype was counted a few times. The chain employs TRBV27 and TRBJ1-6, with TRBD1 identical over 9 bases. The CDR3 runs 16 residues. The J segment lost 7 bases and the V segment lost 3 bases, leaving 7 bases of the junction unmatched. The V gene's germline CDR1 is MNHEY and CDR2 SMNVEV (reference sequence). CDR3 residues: CASSLGLGQGNSPLHF. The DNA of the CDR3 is TGTGCCAGCAGTTTGGGCCTCGGACAGGGGAATTCACCCCTCCACTTT.

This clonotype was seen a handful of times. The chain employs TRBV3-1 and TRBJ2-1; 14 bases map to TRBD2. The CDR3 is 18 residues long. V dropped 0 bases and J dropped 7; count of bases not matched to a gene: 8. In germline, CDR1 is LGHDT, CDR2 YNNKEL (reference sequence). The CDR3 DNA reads TGTGCCAGCAGCCAAGATCTAGTAGGGACTAGCGGGAGAAATGAGCAGTTCTTC. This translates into CASSQDLVGTSGRNEQFF.

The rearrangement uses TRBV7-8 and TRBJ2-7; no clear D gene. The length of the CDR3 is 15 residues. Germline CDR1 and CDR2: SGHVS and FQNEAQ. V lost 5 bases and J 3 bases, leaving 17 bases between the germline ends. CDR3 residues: CASSPGDVLGYEQYF. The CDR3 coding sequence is TGTGCCAGCAGCCCGGGTGACGTCCTAGGCTACGAGCAGTACTTC.